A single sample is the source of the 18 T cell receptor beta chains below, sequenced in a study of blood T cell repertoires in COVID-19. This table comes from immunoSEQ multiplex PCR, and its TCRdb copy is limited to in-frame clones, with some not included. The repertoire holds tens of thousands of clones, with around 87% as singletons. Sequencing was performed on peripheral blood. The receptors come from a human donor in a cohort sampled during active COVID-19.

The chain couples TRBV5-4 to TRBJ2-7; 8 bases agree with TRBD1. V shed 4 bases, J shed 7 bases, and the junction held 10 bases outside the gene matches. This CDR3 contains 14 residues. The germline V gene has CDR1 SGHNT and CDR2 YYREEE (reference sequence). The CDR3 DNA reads TGTGCCAGCAGCCAGGACAGGGTCCGTTTGGAGCAGTACTTC. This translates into CASSQDRVRLEQYF.

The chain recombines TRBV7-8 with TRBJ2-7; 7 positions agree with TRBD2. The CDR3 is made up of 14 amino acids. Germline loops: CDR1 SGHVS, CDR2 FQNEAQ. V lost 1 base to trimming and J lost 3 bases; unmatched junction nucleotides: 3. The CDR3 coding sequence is TGTGCCAGCAGCTTAGGTCCTAGCGGCTACGAGCAGTACTTC. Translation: CASSLGPSGYEQYF.

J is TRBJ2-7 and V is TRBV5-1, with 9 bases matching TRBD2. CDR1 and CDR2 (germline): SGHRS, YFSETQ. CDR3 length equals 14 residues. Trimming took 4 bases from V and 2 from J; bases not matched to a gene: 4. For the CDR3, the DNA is TGCGCCAGCAGCCCACTAGCGGGCGCCTACGAGCAGTACTTC. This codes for CASSPLAGAYEQYF.

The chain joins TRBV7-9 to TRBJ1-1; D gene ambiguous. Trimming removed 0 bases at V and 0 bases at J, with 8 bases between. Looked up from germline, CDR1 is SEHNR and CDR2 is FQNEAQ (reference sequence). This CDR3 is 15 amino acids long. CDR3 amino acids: CASSLAALLNTEAFF. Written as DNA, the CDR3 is TGTGCCAGCAGCTTAGCGGCCCTCTTGAACACTGAAGCTTTCTTT.

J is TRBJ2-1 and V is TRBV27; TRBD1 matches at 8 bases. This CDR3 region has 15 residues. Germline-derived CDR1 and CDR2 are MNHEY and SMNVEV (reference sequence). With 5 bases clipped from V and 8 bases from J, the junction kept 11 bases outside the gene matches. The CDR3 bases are TGTGCCAGCAGTCCAGGGGGCACAGGACCCGATGAGCAGTTCTTC. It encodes CASSPGGTGPDEQFF.

This CDR3 is CASRAGAANTGELFF. The CDR3 DNA follows: TGTGCCAGCAGGGCAGGCGCTGCGAACACCGGGGAGCTGTTTTTT. V usage is TRBV2 and J usage is TRBJ2-2; D ambiguous. The CDR3 is 15 residues long. Germline V lookup: CDR1 SNHLY, CDR2 FYNNEI. V gave up 6 bases and J gave up 0 bases, with 11 bases separating them.

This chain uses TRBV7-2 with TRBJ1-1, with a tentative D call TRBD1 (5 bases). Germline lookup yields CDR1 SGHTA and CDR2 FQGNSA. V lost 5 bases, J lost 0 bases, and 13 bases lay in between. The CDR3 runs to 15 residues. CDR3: CASSKEQGMNTEAFF. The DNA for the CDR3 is TGTGCCAGCAGCAAAGAGCAGGGTATGAACACTGAAGCTTTCTTT.

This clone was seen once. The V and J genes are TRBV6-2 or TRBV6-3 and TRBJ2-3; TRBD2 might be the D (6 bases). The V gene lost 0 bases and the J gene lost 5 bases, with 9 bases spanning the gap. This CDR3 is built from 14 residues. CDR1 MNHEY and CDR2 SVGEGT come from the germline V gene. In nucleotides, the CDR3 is TGTGCCAGCAGTTACTCGACTAGAAAAGATACGCAGTATTTT. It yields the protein CASSYSTRKDTQYF.

The CDR3 DNA is TGCAGCGTTGATGGGGACAGGGGTGGAGAGACCCAGTACTTC. This sequence encodes CSVDGDRGGETQYF. The rearrangement uses TRBV29-1 and TRBJ2-5; 10 bases align to TRBD1. V lost 3 bases to trimming and J lost 4 bases; unmatched junction nucleotides: 5. The germline V gene encodes CDR1 SQVTM and CDR2 ANQGSEA. The CDR3 sequence is 14 residues long.

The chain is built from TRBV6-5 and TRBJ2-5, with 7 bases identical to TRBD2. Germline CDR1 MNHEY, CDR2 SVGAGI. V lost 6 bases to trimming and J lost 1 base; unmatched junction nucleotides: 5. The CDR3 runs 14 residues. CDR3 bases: TGTGCCAGCAGAAACGGGAGGACCCAAGAGACCCAGTACTTC. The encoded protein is CASRNGRTQETQYF.

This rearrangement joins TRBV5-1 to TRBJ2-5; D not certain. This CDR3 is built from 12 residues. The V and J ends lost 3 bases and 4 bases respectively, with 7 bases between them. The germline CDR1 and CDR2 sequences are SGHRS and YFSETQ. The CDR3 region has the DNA TGCGCCAGCAGCTCGTCCCCAGAGACCCAGTACTTC. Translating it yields CASSSSPETQYF.

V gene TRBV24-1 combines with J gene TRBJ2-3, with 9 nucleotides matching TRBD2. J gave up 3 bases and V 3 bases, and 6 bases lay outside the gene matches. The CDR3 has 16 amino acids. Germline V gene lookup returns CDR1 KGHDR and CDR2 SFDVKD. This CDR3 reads CATSDALAGLTDTQYF. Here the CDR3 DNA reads TGTGCCACCAGTGATGCCCTAGCGGGATTGACAGATACGCAGTATTTT.

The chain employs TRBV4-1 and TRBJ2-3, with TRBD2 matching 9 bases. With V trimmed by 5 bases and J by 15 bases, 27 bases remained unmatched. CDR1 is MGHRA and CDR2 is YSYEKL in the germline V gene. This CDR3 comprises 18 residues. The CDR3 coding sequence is TGCGCCAGCAGCATCGACCCCCCTTTGAGTATAGCGGGAGTCCCATCCTATTTT. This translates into CASSIDPPLSIAGVPSYF.

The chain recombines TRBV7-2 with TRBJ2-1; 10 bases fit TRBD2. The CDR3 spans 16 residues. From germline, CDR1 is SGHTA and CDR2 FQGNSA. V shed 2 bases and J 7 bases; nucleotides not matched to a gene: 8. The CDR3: CASSLTGTSARNEQFF. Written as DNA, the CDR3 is TGTGCCAGCAGCTTAACCGGGACTAGCGCTAGGAATGAGCAGTTCTTC.

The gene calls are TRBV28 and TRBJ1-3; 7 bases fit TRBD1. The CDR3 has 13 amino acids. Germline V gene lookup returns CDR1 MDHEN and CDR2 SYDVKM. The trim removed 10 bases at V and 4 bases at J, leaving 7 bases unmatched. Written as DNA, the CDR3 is TGTGCCACCCGACAGGGCCTAGGAAACACCATATATTTT. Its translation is CATRQGLGNTIYF.

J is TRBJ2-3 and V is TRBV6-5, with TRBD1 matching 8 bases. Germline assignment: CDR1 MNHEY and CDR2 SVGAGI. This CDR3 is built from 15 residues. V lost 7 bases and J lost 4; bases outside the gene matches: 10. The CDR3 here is CASTPHLQGADTQYF. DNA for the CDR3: TGTGCCAGCACCCCACACTTACAGGGGGCAGATACGCAGTATTTT.

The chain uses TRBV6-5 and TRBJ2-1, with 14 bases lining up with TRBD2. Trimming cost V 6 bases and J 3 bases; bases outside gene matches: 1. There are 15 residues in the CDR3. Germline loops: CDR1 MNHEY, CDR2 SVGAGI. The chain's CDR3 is CASRGLAGDYNEQFF. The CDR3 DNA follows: TGTGCCAGCAGGGGACTAGCGGGGGACTACAATGAGCAGTTCTTC.

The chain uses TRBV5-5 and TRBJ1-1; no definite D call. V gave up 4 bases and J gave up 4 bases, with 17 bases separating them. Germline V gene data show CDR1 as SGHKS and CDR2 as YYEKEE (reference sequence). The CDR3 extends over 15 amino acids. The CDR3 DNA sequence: TGTGCCAGCAGCCTCACACTAGGACGGAGCACTGAAGCTTTCTTT. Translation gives CASSLTLGRSTEAFF.